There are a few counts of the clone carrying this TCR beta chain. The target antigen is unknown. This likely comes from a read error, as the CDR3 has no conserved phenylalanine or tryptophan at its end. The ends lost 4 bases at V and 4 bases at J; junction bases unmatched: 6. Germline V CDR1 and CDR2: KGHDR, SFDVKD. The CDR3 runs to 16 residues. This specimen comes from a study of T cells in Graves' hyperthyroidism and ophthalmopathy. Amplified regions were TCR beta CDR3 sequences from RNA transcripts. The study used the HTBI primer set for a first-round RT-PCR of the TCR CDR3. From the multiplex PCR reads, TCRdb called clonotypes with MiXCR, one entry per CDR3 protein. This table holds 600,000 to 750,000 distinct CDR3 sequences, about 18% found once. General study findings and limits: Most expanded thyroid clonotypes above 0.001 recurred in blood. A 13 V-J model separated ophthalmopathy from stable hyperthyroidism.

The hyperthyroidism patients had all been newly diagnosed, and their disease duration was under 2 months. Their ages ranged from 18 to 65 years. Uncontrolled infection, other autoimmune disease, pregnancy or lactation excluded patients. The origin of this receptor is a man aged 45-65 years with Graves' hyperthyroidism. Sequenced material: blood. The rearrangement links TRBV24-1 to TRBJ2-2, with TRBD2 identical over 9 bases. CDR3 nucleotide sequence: TGTGCCACCAGTGACATTAGCGGGAGTAGCACCGGGGAGCTGTTTTCT. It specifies CATSDISGSSTGELFS.